This TCR beta chain was recovered during a study of high-grade serous ovarian cancer treatment subgroups. Overall study: On average, more than 14,000 reads and 7,494 unique TCR beta rearrangements were obtained per sample. Study-wide points: Bulk tumor TCR sequencing gave no spatial information. TCR relatedness rose with neoantigen level and trended with mutation load. Different patients shared almost no repertoire; same-patient tumors shared about 0.1 to 0.8.

The tumor samples were collected prior to definitive surgery or chemotherapy. Concerning this clone: The antigen is unknown.

Sequenced by immunoSEQ multiplex PCR; TCRdb stores in-frame clones only, minus some. The sample lists roughly 4,300 clones, 65% to 80% occurring once. V lost 3 bases and J lost 6, with 14 bases in between. Germline V gene sequence: CDR1 SEHNR, CDR2 FQNEAQ (reference sequence). This CDR3 is built from 14 residues. The clonotype comes from a human donor with high-grade serous ovarian cancer. This sequence joins TRBV7-9 and TRBJ1-2; a possible D gene is TRBD1 (6 bases). Sequenced sample: tumor tissue. The CDR3 protein is CASSLVDYRDGYTF. The CDR3 region has the DNA TGTGCCAGCAGCTTGGTCGACTACAGGGATGGCTACACCTTC.